These 31 T cell receptor beta chains originate from one sample sequenced in a study of blood T cell repertoires in COVID-19. Sequencing was performed with immunoSEQ multiplex PCR; in TCRdb, only in-frame clones are kept and a portion is missing. The repertoire holds 70,000 to 85,000 clones, with around 93% as singletons. What was sequenced was peripheral blood. These receptors originate from a woman in her sixties with active COVID-19.

V and J are TRBV19 and TRBJ1-5, with 8 bases that match TRBD1. CDR3 size: 17 residues. The germline V gene encodes CDR1 LNHDA and CDR2 SQIVND (reference sequence). V trimming: 7 bases; J trimming: 4 bases; junction bases outside the gene matches: 15. Here the CDR3 reads CASNPGGSRQGNQPQHF. The CDR3 DNA reads as TGTGCCAGTAACCCTGGGGGTTCCAGACAGGGGAATCAGCCCCAGCATTTT.

V usage is TRBV7-9 and J usage is TRBJ2-2; D not certain. This CDR3 spans 13 amino acids. V lost 9 bases, J lost 5 bases, and 13 bases lay in between. In germline, CDR1 is SEHNR, CDR2 FQNEAQ (reference sequence). The CDR3 nucleotides read TGTGCCAGTTCCTTAGCCGGAACCGGGGAGCTGTTTTTT. Protein product: CASSLAGTGELFF.

V gene TRBV19 combines with J gene TRBJ2-7; possibly TRBD2 for D (5 bases). Germline CDR1 reads LNHDA; CDR2 reads SQIVND (reference sequence). The length of the CDR3 is 14 residues. The ends were cut back, 3 bases at V and 1 base at J, with 10 bases in the middle. In DNA, the CDR3 is TGTGCCAGTAGTATCTTTCGGGATTCCTACGAGCAGTACTTC. Protein: CASSIFRDSYEQYF.

The chain recombines TRBV7-2 with TRBJ2-3, with TRBD1 matching over 8 bases. Germline V gives CDR1 SGHTA, CDR2 FQGNSA. This CDR3 comprises 11 residues. V lost 7 bases and J lost 10; bases outside the gene matches: 4. The CDR3 is CASTQTGAQYF. CDR3 in DNA: TGTGCCAGCACCCAGACAGGGGCGCAGTATTTT. The full variable domain, its missing parts supplied by reference TRBV7-2 and TRBJ2-3, is GAGVSQSPSNKVTEKGKDVELRCDPISGHTALYWYRQSLGQGLEFLIYFQGNSAPDKSGLPSDRFSAERTGGSVSTLTIQRTQQEDSAVYLCASTQTGAQYFGPGTRLTVL.

This clone was counted once. V gene TRBV19 combines with J gene TRBJ1-5; no clear D gene. This CDR3 has 15 residues. In germline, CDR1 is LNHDA, CDR2 SQIVND (reference sequence). Between the trimmed V and J ends, which lost 7 bases and 3 bases, there was a span of 16 bases. CDR3 region: CASTPGFGNNQPQHF. The CDR3 DNA sequence: TGTGCCAGTACCCCGGGGTTCGGAAACAATCAGCCCCAGCATTTT.

This clone has a handful of counts. V is TRBV11-1 and J is TRBJ2-2; no clear D gene. CDR1 is SGHAT and CDR2 is FQDESV in the germline V gene (reference sequence). The germline V and J ends were trimmed by 3 bases and 5 bases, with 4 bases remaining between them. This CDR3 comprises 12 residues. CDR3 sequence: CASSLSTGELFF. CDR3 DNA: TGTGCCAGCAGCTTGAGTACCGGGGAGCTGTTTTTT.

V gene TRBV20-1 combines with J gene TRBJ2-7; D not resolved. This CDR3 contains 11 residues. V was cut by 1 base and J by 7 bases, with 8 bases left in between. Germline-derived CDR1 and CDR2 are DFQATT and SNEGSKA (reference sequence). DNA of the CDR3: TGCAGTGCTAGAGTCGTGCGGGAGCAGTACTTC. Its protein product is CSARVVREQYF.

The chain is built from TRBV2 and TRBJ2-7; TRBD2 agrees at 7 bases. This CDR3 has 17 residues. Trimming removed 5 bases from V and 0 bases from J; junction bases left unmatched: 13. Germline V gene data show CDR1 as SNHLY and CDR2 as FYNNEI. The CDR3 spells CASSPSGAGEGSYEQYF. CDR3 bases: TGTGCCAGCAGTCCTAGTGGCGCGGGGGAGGGCTCCTACGAGCAGTACTTC.

This chain links TRBV6-5 with TRBJ1-6, with TRBD1 as a possible D gene (5 bases). This CDR3 comprises 15 residues. V shed 6 bases and J shed 7 bases, with 16 bases lying between them. Per the germline V gene, CDR1 is MNHEY and CDR2 is SVGAGI. Here the CDR3 DNA reads TGTGCCAGCAGGGGCGGGCGGGGGAGAAATTCACCCCTCCACTTT. This sequence encodes CASRGGRGRNSPLHF.

The V gene is TRBV27, the J gene TRBJ2-3; D is possibly TRBD1 (6 bases). This CDR3 has 15 residues. Germline assignment: CDR1 MNHEY and CDR2 SMNVEV (reference sequence). V lost 5 bases, J lost 2 bases, and 14 bases lay in between. DNA of the CDR3: TGTGCCAGCAGTCCGGACAGTCCCTTCACAGATACGCAGTATTTT. This encodes CASSPDSPFTDTQYF.

This chain uses TRBV30 with TRBJ2-7; 8 bases match TRBD2. CDR1 and CDR2 (germline): GTSNPN, SVGIG (reference sequence). V lost 5 bases to trimming and J lost 5 bases; unmatched junction nucleotides: 5. This CDR3 spans 12 amino acids. The CDR3 nucleotides read TGTGCCTGGTTAAGTAGCGGGGACGAGCAGTACTTC. Amino acid sequence: CAWLSSGDEQYF.

There are a few counts of this clone. The CDR3 nucleotides read TGTGCCAGCGGTTGGAGAGGGCCGAACTACACCTTC. This codes for CASGWRGPNYTF. V gene TRBV28 combines with J gene TRBJ1-2, with D uncertain. Trimming took off 8 bases at V and 10 bases at J, with 17 bases between the two ends. This CDR3 has 12 residues. Germline CDR1 is MDHEN and CDR2 is SYDVKM.

This chain uses TRBV5-1 with TRBJ2-7; 12 nucleotides align to TRBD1. CDR1 is SGHRS and CDR2 is YFSETQ in the germline V gene. V lost 0 bases and J lost 13; bases outside the gene matches: 5. This CDR3 comprises 13 residues. CDR3 residues: CASSLDGTGGYYF. DNA of the CDR3: TGCGCCAGCAGCTTGGATGGGACAGGGGGCTATTACTTC.

The chain couples TRBV7-9 to TRBJ2-1; 10 positions match TRBD2. Germline lookup yields CDR1 SEHNR and CDR2 FQNEAQ (reference sequence). This CDR3 comprises 15 residues. V was clipped by 6 bases and J by 1 base; unmatched bases: 3. This CDR3 is CASSLAGASYNEQFF. CDR3 in DNA: TGTGCCAGCAGTCTAGCGGGAGCTTCCTACAATGAGCAGTTCTTC.

A single count supports this clone. The gene calls are TRBV4-1 and TRBJ1-3; tentatively, D is TRBD1 (5 bases). This CDR3 comprises 17 residues. Trimming left V 4 bases short and J 0 bases short, with 16 bases between. Germline-derived CDR1 and CDR2 are MGHRA and YSYEKL. The CDR3 reads CASSLPPGGNSGNTIYF. The DNA for the CDR3 is TGCGCCAGCAGCCTCCCACCCGGGGGGAACTCTGGAAACACCATATATTTT.

The rearrangement links TRBV5-4 to TRBJ2-6; D not resolved. This CDR3 comprises 16 residues. Germline V gene sequence: CDR1 SGHNT, CDR2 YYREEE (reference sequence). Trimming removed 1 base at V and 0 bases at J, with 8 bases between. CDR3 region: CASSLSSSSGANVLTF. CDR3 sequence (DNA): TGTGCCAGCAGCTTGAGTAGCAGCTCTGGGGCCAACGTCCTGACTTTC.

The chain combines TRBV3-1 (or the pseudogene TRBV3-2) with TRBJ2-3, with a tentative D call TRBD2 (6 bases). Germline V gene data show CDR1 as LGHDT and CDR2 as YNNKEL (reference sequence). The CDR3 is made up of 14 amino acids. V was cut by 1 base and J by 1 base, with 6 bases left in between. The CDR3 DNA follows: TGTGCCAGCAGCCAAGCGGGGGGCACAGATACGCAGTATTTT. Translation gives CASSQAGGTDTQYF.

The chain carries TRBV20-1 and TRBJ1-1, with 8 positions matching TRBD1. J was trimmed by 1 base and V by 3 bases; bases with no gene match: 1. Germline V gene sequence: CDR1 DFQATT, CDR2 SNEGSKA (reference sequence). The CDR3 loop spans 13 amino acids. CDR3 nucleotides: TGCAGTGCTAGTACAGGGGGGAACACTGAAGCTTTCTTT. It codes for CSASTGGNTEAFF.

The chain links TRBV4-2 to TRBJ1-2, with TRBD1 identical over 7 bases. Germline CDR1 LGHNA, CDR2 YNFKEQ. The CDR3 length is 16 residues. The trim removed 4 bases at V and 6 bases at J, leaving 14 bases unmatched. CDR3 nucleotides: TGTGCCAGCAGCCTCTTCCAAAACAGGGGAATGCATGGCTACACCTTC. It translates to CASSLFQNRGMHGYTF.

This clone was seen a few times. The chain joins TRBV5-1 to TRBJ2-5; 9 bases line up with TRBD2. V shed 4 bases and J 2 bases; nucleotides not matched to a gene: 15. The CDR3 spans 18 residues. Germline V gene sequence: CDR1 SGHRS, CDR2 YFSETQ. This chain's CDR3 is CASSLGTSSWGGQETQYF. The CDR3 nucleotides read TGCGCCAGCAGCCTGGGGACTAGCAGTTGGGGAGGGCAAGAGACCCAGTACTTC. Looking up the rest from reference TRBV5-1 and TRBJ2-5 gives the full variable domain: KAGVTQTPRYLIKTRGQQVTLSCSPISGHRSVSWYQQTPGQGLQFLFEYFSETQRNKGNFPGRFSGRQFSNSRSEMNVSTLELGDSALYLCASSLGTSSWGGQETQYFGPGTRLLVL.

V gene TRBV28 combines with J gene TRBJ1-1, with D perhaps matching TRBD1 (6 bases). The CDR3 contains 12 residues. V shed 3 bases and J shed 11 bases, with 13 bases lying between them. CDR1 and CDR2 (germline): MDHEN, SYDVKM. In nucleotides, the CDR3 is TGTGCCAGCAGTTTGACTCACAGGGACGCTTTCTTT. Protein: CASSLTHRDAFF.

The chain combines TRBV10-3 with TRBJ2-7, with 8 bases identical to TRBD2. Trimming removed 6 bases from V and 4 bases from J; junction bases left unmatched: 8. The CDR3 contains 14 residues. Germline V gene sequence: CDR1 ENHRY, CDR2 SYGVKD. CDR3: CAIRTGTRSYEQYF. In nucleotides, the CDR3 is TGTGCCATCAGAACCGGGACTAGGAGTTACGAGCAGTACTTC.

The chain is built from TRBV28 and TRBJ2-5, with D perhaps TRBD2 (5 bases). This CDR3 region has 17 residues. V was trimmed by 2 bases and J by 1 base, leaving 17 bases between them. In germline, CDR1 is MDHEN, CDR2 SYDVKM. CDR3 in amino acids: CASSLIPGRRLQETQYF. CDR3 DNA: TGTGCCAGCAGTTTAATTCCGGGCAGGAGGCTCCAAGAGACCCAGTACTTC.

The chain recombines TRBV6-5 with TRBJ1-6, with D uncertain. The CDR3 runs to 15 residues. Trimming removed 11 bases at V and 0 bases at J, with 14 bases between. The germline V gene has CDR1 MNHEY and CDR2 SVGAGI. This CDR3 reads CASKEPSSYNSPLHF. CDR3 in DNA: TGTGCCTCCAAGGAGCCGAGCTCCTATAATTCACCCCTCCACTTT.

The chain joins TRBV2 to TRBJ2-3; 12 nucleotides line up with TRBD2. Germline trimming cut 6 bases from V and 6 bases from J; bases unmatched to any gene: 7. This CDR3 region has 15 residues. Germline V gene lookup returns CDR1 SNHLY and CDR2 FYNNEI. The CDR3 DNA follows: TGTGCCAGCAGGGCCCTAGCGGGAGGGGGCGATACGCAGTATTTT. Its protein product is CASRALAGGGDTQYF. Full variable domain (outside the CDR3, taken from reference TRBV2 and TRBJ2-3): EPEVTQTPSHQVTQMGQEVILRCVPISNHLYFYWYRQILGQKVEFLVSFYNNEISEKSEIFDDQFSVERPDGSNFTLKIRSTKLEDSAMYFCASRALAGGGDTQYFGPGTRLTVL.

V is TRBV6-1 and J is TRBJ1-3; the D is unclear. Germline V gives CDR1 MNHNS, CDR2 SASEGT. The length of the CDR3 is 16 residues. V lost 1 base to trimming and J lost 0 bases, with 10 bases between them. The CDR3 coding sequence is TGTGCCAGCAGTGAAGTCGGGGTTATCTCTGGAAACACCATATATTTT. Its protein product is CASSEVGVISGNTIYF.

The count of this clone is one. This chain's CDR3 is CASSLEQGWDTEAFF. CDR3 coding DNA: TGTGCCAGTAGCCTCGAACAGGGGTGGGACACTGAAGCTTTCTTT. The chain carries TRBV19 and TRBJ1-1; TRBD1 aligns across 7 bases. The germline CDR1 and CDR2 sequences are LNHDA and SQIVND (reference sequence). The CDR3 contains 15 residues. The ends lost 6 bases at V and 3 bases at J; junction bases unmatched: 10.

This clone was picked up one time. V is TRBV7-2 and J is TRBJ2-7, with D possibly matching TRBD1 (6 bases). This CDR3 is 16 amino acids long. V lost 4 bases and J lost 0, with 16 bases in between. CDR1 and CDR2 from the germline V gene are SGHTA and FQGNSA. The DNA of the CDR3 is TGTGCCAGCAGCTCCTCCGGGACAAGGTCCTCCTACGAGCAGTACTTC. Its protein product is CASSSSGTRSSYEQYF.

CDR3 in DNA: TGTGCCAGCAGCGCCGACGGAGTCTACTATGGCTACACCTTC. It translates to CASSADGVYYGYTF. The chain couples TRBV6-6 to TRBJ1-2; D remains ambiguous. Germline CDR1 MNHNY, CDR2 SVGAGI (reference sequence). The CDR3 length is 14 residues. Trimming stripped 6 bases from V and 3 bases from J, with 14 bases between.

The rearrangement joins TRBV5-8 to TRBJ2-3; D possibly corresponds to TRBD1 (6 bases). Germline V gene data show CDR1 as SGHTS and CDR2 as YDEGEE. This CDR3 is built from 15 residues. V lost 1 base and J 10 bases, leaving 19 bases between the germline ends. This CDR3 is CASSLSEDSGVAQYF. CDR3 nucleotides: TGTGCCAGCAGCTTGTCGGAGGACAGTGGGGTTGCGCAGTATTTT.

The V and J genes are TRBV6-5 and TRBJ1-1; 9 bases agree with TRBD1. This CDR3 spans 14 amino acids. V shed 4 bases and J 2 bases; nucleotides not matched to a gene: 2. Germline values: CDR1 MNHEY, CDR2 SVGAGI. CDR3 nucleotides: TGTGCCAGCAGTTGGACAGGGGCTAACACTGAAGCTTTCTTT. This encodes CASSWTGANTEAFF.